A selection of T cell receptor beta chains follows, all from one sample in a study of OX40 agonist ivuxolimab in advanced cancers. Clones were read by immunoSEQ multiplex PCR, and TCRdb kept only the in-frame ones, dropping some. The repertoire holds about 79,000 clones, with about 90% as singletons. The material sequenced was CD4+ or CD8+ T cells sorted from blood, taken in a trial of the OX40 agonist ivuxolimab. The receptor set was obtained from an adult with an advanced solid tumor such as melanoma, head and neck, liver or kidney cancer. Each CDR3 is given with its conserved first and last residue. The D gene is left open where the match is weak. Clone size, where shown, is once, few, many, or a class for clones that have expanded.

TRBD1	TRBJ1-3	TRBV5-1	-	TGCGCCAGCAGCCGAGGGACAGCCTCTGGAAACACCATATATTTT	CASSRGTASGNTIYF
TRBD1	TRBJ1-5	TRBV19	-	TGTGCCAGTAAATTACAGGGGGCTCGAAATCAGCCCCAGCATTTT	CASKLQGARNQPQHF
-	TRBJ1-1	TRBV28	-	TGTGCCAGCAGCACTTACCCCTGGGCAGGTGAAGCTTTCTTT	CASSTYPWAGEAFF
TRBD1	TRBJ1-4	TRBV7-9	-	TGTGCCAGCAGCTTAACCACAGGGGGAGAAAAACTGTTTTTT	CASSLTTGGEKLFF
-	TRBJ2-3	TRBV7-8	-	TGTGCCAGCAGCTTAAAGCGTGTCGGCACAGATACGCAGTATTTT	CASSLKRVGTDTQYF
-	TRBJ1-1	TRBV6-1	-	TGTGCCAGCAGTGATTCAGCGGGTGAAACTGAAGCTTTCTTT	CASSDSAGETEAFF
-	TRBJ1-2	TRBV28	-	TGTGCCAGCAGTTTCGCACAGACAAACTATGGCTACACCTTC	CASSFAQTNYGYTF
TRBD2	TRBJ2-5	TRBV7-8	few	TGTGCCAGCAGCTTAGGGGGGCTAGCGGGTGTCCAAGAGACCCAGTACTTC	CASSLGGLAGVQETQYF
TRBD1	TRBJ1-1	TRBV5-1	once	TGCGCCAGCAGCTTGGCCACAGGGGGTAAGACTGAAGCTTTCTTT	CASSLATGGKTEAFF
-	TRBJ2-5	TRBV20-1	-	TGCAGTGTCAGTACTGGTGAGACCCAGTACTTC	CSVSTGETQYF
TRBD1	TRBJ1-4	TRBV25-1	once	TGTGCCAGCAATGACCTCGGACAGGCCAATGAAAAACTGTTTTTT	CASNDLGQANEKLFF
-	TRBJ2-7	TRBV6-5	-	TGTGCCAGCAGTCCCTCCTACGAGCAGTACTTC	CASSPSYEQYF
-	TRBJ1-3	TRBV4-2	-	TGTGCCAGCAGCTCCGGACGGGGCTCTGGAAACACCATATATTTT	CASSSGRGSGNTIYF
-	TRBJ2-3	TRBV19	once	TGTGCCAGTAGTATGCAAACGACAGGAGATACGCAGTATTTT	CASSMQTTGDTQYF
-	TRBJ2-7	TRBV2	-	TGTGCCAGCACCCCATCCCGGAACGGCTACGAGCAGTACTTC	CASTPSRNGYEQYF
TRBD2	TRBJ2-1	TRBV11-3	once	TGTGCCAGCAGCTTAATCGGTAGCGGGGGGGCCACTGAGCAGTTCTTC	CASSLIGSGGATEQFF
TRBD1	TRBJ2-1	TRBV5-1	few	TGCGCCAGCAGCTTGGCTCCAGGGGGATACAATGAGCAGTTCTTC	CASSLAPGGYNEQFF
-	TRBJ1-1	TRBV6-6	-	TGTGCCAGCAGCGCCGACCTCGGAGCAGGTACTGAAGCTTTCTTT	CASSADLGAGTEAFF
TRBD2	TRBJ2-1	TRBV19	-	TGTGCCAGCTCTTCGGATCTAGCGGGGGGGCCAGGAGAGCAGTTCTTC	CASSSDLAGGPGEQFF
-	TRBJ2-1	TRBV5-4	-	TGTGCCAGCAGCTCCCGCGGCAGCTACAATGAGCAGTTCTTC	CASSSRGSYNEQFF
-	TRBJ1-4	TRBV6-5	once	TGTGCCAGCAGTTACGCCGTGAATGAAAAACTGTTTTTT	CASSYAVNEKLFF
-	TRBJ2-3	TRBV10-1	-	TGCGCCAGCAGTGTTACAGAAACAGATACGCAGTATTTT	CASSVTETDTQYF
-	TRBJ1-2	TRBV28	-	TGTGCCAGCAGTTTAAAGACGGTCTATGGCTACACCTTC	CASSLKTVYGYTF
-	TRBJ2-3	TRBV5-1	once	TGCGCCAGCAGCTTGGGGTCGGGCGGGTCGAGGGATACGCAGTATTTT	CASSLGSGGSRDTQYF
-	TRBJ1-3	TRBV7-8	once	TGTGCCAGCAGCTTAGTGAGGGGTATCCCTGGAAACACCATATATTTT	CASSLVRGIPGNTIYF
-	TRBJ2-5	TRBV11-1	-	TGTGCCAGCAGCTTAGATAGCGGCAGGGAGACCCAGTACTTC	CASSLDSGRETQYF
TRBD1	TRBJ1-2	TRBV19	-	TGTGCCAGTAGTACCCGACAGGGGACGCGAGACTATGGCTACACCTTC	CASSTRQGTRDYGYTF
TRBD1	TRBJ1-1	TRBV5-1	-	TGCGCCAGCAGCGCCCGACAGGGGCCTTACACTGAAGCTTTCTTT	CASSARQGPYTEAFF
-	TRBJ2-3	TRBV10-3	-	TGTGCCATCAGTACCTCTCCGGGACTGGGCACAGATACGCAGTATTTT	CAISTSPGLGTDTQYF
TRBD2	TRBJ2-7	TRBV11-2	once	TGTGCCAGCAGCTCCCGAGATAGCGGGGGGTCGGAGCAGTACTTC	CASSSRDSGGSEQYF
TRBD2	TRBJ2-1	TRBV6-5	-	TGTGCCAGCTCAAGAGCGGGGTCCTCCTACAATGAGCAGTTCTTC	CASSRAGSSYNEQFF
-	TRBJ1-1	TRBV28	-	TGTGCCAGCAGCCGAAGGACGAACACTGAAGCTTTCTTT	CASSRRTNTEAFF